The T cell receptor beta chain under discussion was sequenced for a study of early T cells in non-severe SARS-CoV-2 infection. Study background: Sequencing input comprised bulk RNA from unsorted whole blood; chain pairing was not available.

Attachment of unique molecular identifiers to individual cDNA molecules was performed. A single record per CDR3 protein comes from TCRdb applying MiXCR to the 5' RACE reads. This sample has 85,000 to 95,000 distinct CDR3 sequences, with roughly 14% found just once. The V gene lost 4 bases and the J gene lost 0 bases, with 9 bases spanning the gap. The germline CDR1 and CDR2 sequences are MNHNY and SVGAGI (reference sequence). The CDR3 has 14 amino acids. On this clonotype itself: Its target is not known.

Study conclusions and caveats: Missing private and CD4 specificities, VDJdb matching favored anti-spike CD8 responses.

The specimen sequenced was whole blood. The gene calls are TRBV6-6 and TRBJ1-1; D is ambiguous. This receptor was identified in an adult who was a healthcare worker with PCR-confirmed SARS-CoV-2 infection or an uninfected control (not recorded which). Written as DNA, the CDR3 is TGTGCCAGCAGTTCACGGGAAATGAACACTGAAGCTTTCTTT. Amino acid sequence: CASSSREMNTEAFF.